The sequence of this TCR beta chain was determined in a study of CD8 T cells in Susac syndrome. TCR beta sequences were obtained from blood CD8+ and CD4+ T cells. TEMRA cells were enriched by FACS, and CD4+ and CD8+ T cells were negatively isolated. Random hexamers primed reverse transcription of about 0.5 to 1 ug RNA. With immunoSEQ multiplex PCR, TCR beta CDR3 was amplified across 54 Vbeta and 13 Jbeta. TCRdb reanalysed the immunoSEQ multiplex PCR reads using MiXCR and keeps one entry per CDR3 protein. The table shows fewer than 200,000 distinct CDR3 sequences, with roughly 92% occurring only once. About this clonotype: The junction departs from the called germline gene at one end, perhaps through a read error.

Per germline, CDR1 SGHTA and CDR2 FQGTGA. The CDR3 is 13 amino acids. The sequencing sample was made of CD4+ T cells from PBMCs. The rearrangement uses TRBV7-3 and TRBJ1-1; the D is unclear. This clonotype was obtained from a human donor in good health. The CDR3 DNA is TGTGCCAGCAGCTTAAACCGGCTCACTGAAGTTTTCTTT. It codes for CASSLNRLTEVFF.